This TCR beta chain was identified in a study of cytomegalovirus exposure and HLA in healthy donors (dated by TCRdb to the late 2010s). With respect to the entire study: In an earlier analysis of 550 to 750 of the donors, approximately 260 Gb of sequence data and 100 million or so unique TCR beta sequences from about 190 million T cells were reported. An early release covering roughly 600 HLA-typed donors comprised roughly 300 gigabases of sequencing data and approximately 80 million unique TCR sequences. The genetic ancestry cluster associated with self-reported Caucasian donors included 81% of the roughly 400 genotyped donors. The study was designed to test whether signatures of past pathogen exposure could be identified by cataloging public T cell receptors. The study profiled the T cell repertoires of under 850 subjects by immunosequencing and related them to cytomegalovirus serostatus. A separate validation cohort of 90 to 150 different subjects was used in addition to the roughly 670-subject first cohort. High-throughput TCR immunosequencing, statistical association of individual TCRs with disease status, and machine learning were combined to predict cytomegalovirus infection status. In a later analysis, previously published TCR beta repertoires from 550 to 700 donors were re-analyzed and high-resolution HLA genotyping was added so that TCR occurrence patterns could be studied. The later analysis used no new phenotypic data to find candidate immune exposures, relying instead on TCR beta sequences and their occurrence across donors. To decide whether each TCR beta V gene segment behaved as functional or pseudogenic, an earlier analysis of 587 of the donors relied on high-throughput TCR beta sequencing. Donor age, sex, ethnicity and CMV serostatus were compiled alongside the repertoire data. In a later genetic analysis, genome-wide SNP genotypes for about 55% of the roughly 700 donors were used, and that subset was treated as a discovery cohort. Every discovery cohort repertoire had been produced on one sequencing platform. Class I and class II HLA loci were covered by the typing at four-digit resolution. The number of typed donors differed by locus: 629-630 for A, B, C, DRB1 and DQB1; 500 to 550 for DQA1; 606 for DPA1; and roughly 450 for DPB1. A handful of DR-DQ haplotypes were treated as single units for association and clustering because of strong linkage in the cohort. Among 300 to 450 genotyped donors of the cohort, an average of about 240,000 unique TCR beta nucleotide sequences were sequenced per donor, 15% to 20% of them non-productive.

Note on this clone: Its antigen is unknown.

Overall study outcomes, separate from this receptor: Correlated functional status among segregating V segments might be attributable to linkage disequilibrium, but an unknown experimental factor could not be ruled out. The classifier was reported to diagnose cytomegalovirus status with high specificity and sensitivity in both the original and validation cohorts. In a later analysis, HLA-associated TCR beta chains were found to be more clonally expanded and to have lower generation probabilities than equally common non-associated chains. Only TCR beta chains were sequenced in this cohort, and the absence of alpha or paired-chain data limited detectable features. It was suggested by the authors that the approach could potentially be generalized to other disease states and immunological phenotypes. When HLA alleles, especially DR and DQ, strongly co-occurred, attributing TCR associations to individual alleles was difficult. In a later genetic analysis, fewer N-insertions in productive TCRs were reported among donors in an Asian-associated ancestry cluster than the roughly 640-donor mean. A later analysis found that TCR association rates varied across HLA loci, with DRB1 alleles showing the most associated TCRs and HLA-C alleles the fewest. The sequencing pipeline was judged likely to have produced a cluster of highly shared sequence variants as a technical artifact. Across donors, most TCR sequences were observed very rarely, whereas some public TCRs were present in many individuals. An association between a missense DCLRE1C variant and V-gene and J-gene trimming of TCR beta chains was found in a later genetic analysis and replicated in an independent cohort. The study listed 150 to 200 TCR beta chains as associated with cytomegalovirus. Because some donors lacked HLA typing at each locus, the association tests relied only on the typed subset. Immune exposure information for the cohort was limited to CMV serostatus. Some IMGT-functional V segments, including TRBV6-2 and TRBV6-3, could not be distinguished by the 87-base-pair reads and were therefore excluded. A few of the identified cytomegalovirus-associated TCR beta chains were confirmed in vitro to be specific for cytomegalovirus antigens. Because counts were too low, 15 to 20 rarely observed V segments, including chromosome 9 orphons, were excluded from the earlier analysis of under 650 of the donors. In an earlier analysis of 500 to 650 of the donors, most TCR beta V segments appeared in productive rearrangements about 87% or about 30% of the time, broadly matching IMGT annotations. Roughly uniform sequencing depth across donors was assumed in presence/absence analyses, although this assumption may not hold. A further reported finding was that TCR beta sequences accurately predicted the HLA-A and HLA-B alleles for most subjects in the first cohort. At a false discovery rate of 0.05, a later analysis linked under 20,000 TCR beta sequences to specific HLA alleles. According to a later analysis, most CMV-associated TCR beta chains appeared to be HLA-restricted, and the HLA associations seemed to be driven largely by CMV exposure. Several of the top co-occurrence clusters appeared to be linked to parvovirus B19, influenza, CMV and Epstein-Barr virus, according to a later analysis.

The cohort was made up of approximately 670 healthy bone marrow donors. At the time of sampling, every cohort member was nominally healthy, though immune exposures that went unrecorded were likely present. The donor tested CMV seronegative and was one of the 352 seronegative cohort members. A peripheral blood sample was collected from each donor, and TCR beta sequencing was performed on peripheral blood mononuclear cells. The Qiagen DNeasy Blood Extraction Kit was used to extract genomic DNA from the blood cell samples. The library was built by means of the immunoSEQ multiplex PCR assay. The multiplex PCR relied on a mix of 60 forward primers for TCR Vbeta segments and 13 reverse primers for TCR Jbeta segments. A multiplex PCR assay on genomic DNA amplified the CDR3 region of rearranged TCR beta genes. Amplified TCR beta libraries were sequenced as 87-base-pair reads on the Illumina HiSeq System. In the paper's pipeline: A later analysis tallied tens of millions of unique TCR beta chains across the roughly 610 repertoires, and around 12 million of those chains were shared by two or more donors. To remove PCR and sequencing errors, raw reads were error-corrected and collapsed into unique sequences using a nearest-neighbor algorithm that merged closely related sequences. V, D and J gene segments were assigned by aligning CDR3 sequences to IMGT reference sequences. For a sequence to be retained, a match of at least six nucleotides was required to both a V gene segment and a J gene segment. A rearrangement counted as productive if the CDR3 had no stop codons and remained in frame with V and J, and every other rearrangement counted as non-productive. Following IMGT convention, CDR3 was defined as the stretch from the second conserved V-encoded cysteine to the conserved J-encoded phenylalanine. Sequences without an unambiguous match to a single V gene segment were excluded from the earlier analysis of approximately 560 of the donors. In an earlier analysis of approximately 590 of the donors, V segments were called functional above 56.7% productive rearrangements and were called segregating when the between-donor standard deviation exceeded 5%. A statistical classification framework was built to diagnose cytomegalovirus status from the catalog of TCR beta chain sequences. V and J gene assignment, in a later analysis, came from comparing TCR nucleotide sequences with IMGT/GENE-DB human TR gene sequences. Using the TCRdist pipeline, a later analysis assigned CDR3 sequences along with most-parsimonious VDJ recombination scenarios. A later analysis defined each TCR beta chain by its CDR3 amino acid sequence plus V-gene family, and excluded reads lacking a unique V-gene family. As a way to deal with suspected cross-contamination and a sequencing artifact, a later analysis dropped approximately 590 nucleotide sequences that were highly shared and had low generation probability. In a later analysis, a clonal expansion index was calculated for each public chain from normalized within-repertoire ranks of inferred template counts. A later analysis computed generation probabilities with a VDJ recombination model fitted to out-of-frame rearrangements, and checked the results against IGoR. Hypergeometric tests were used in a later analysis to score TCR-TCR, TCR-HLA and TCR-CMV co-occurrence, with a repertoire-size bias correction applied to the TCR pairs. A later analysis estimated false discovery rates by permuting HLA or CMV assignments 20 times. In a later analysis, co-occurring TCRs were grouped with DBSCAN, and TCRdist sequence similarity was added when clustering was performed within HLA-allele-positive subsets. For co-occurrence clustering, repertoires with fewer than 30,000 or more than 120,000 public chains were excluded, along with 4 to 6 repertoires with anomalous nucleotide sharing. TCRdb took over this immuneACCESS table, retaining in-frame rearrangements with V and J assigned. Such tables are incomplete; in checked studies, under half of the missing clones stem from an unresolved V gene, and the remainder is unexplained. That table gives V, J and clone size, and the DNA gave D and trimming. The sample table includes 150,000 to 200,000 clones. Clones ranked in the top ten supply less than 0.9% of the sample.

CDR1 and CDR2 (SGDLS, YYNGEE) derive from the germline V gene. Spanning cysteine to phenylalanine, the CDR3 consists of 14 amino acids. This entry keeps only the CDR3 DNA: 42 bases, framed from base 1. V is cut back by 1 base and J by 4 bases, with 4 bases in the junction unmatched. Sequencing was done on a sample of PBMCs. This TCR came from a boy younger than 18 in good health and CMV-seronegative. In this chain, TRBV9 is recombined with TRBJ2-5; 7 central nucleotides agree with TRBD1. This receptor carries the CDR3 CASSVQGDGETQYF. The DNA sequence is given as TGTGCCAGCAGCGTACAGGGGGACGGAGAGACCCAGTACTTC. Reference TRBV9 and TRBJ2-5 genes cover what lies past the CDR3, so the full variable domain is DSGVTQTPKHLITATGQRVTLRCSPRSGDLSVYWYQQSLDQGLQFLIQYYNGEERAKGNILERFSAQQFPDLHSELNLSSLELGDSALYFCASSVQGDGETQYFGPGTRLLVL.